Listed below are T cell receptor beta chains from one sample, sequenced in a study of regulatory T cells in long-lasting Graves disease. TCRdb analysed the multiplex PCR reads with MiXCR anew, one entry per CDR3 protein. The sample contains 400,000 to 450,000 distinct CDR3 sequences, 23% of which appear only once. Sequences were derived from peripheral blood mononuclear cells (PBMCs), sampled when the disease was refractory, from a patient treated with antithyroid drugs. These receptors were collected from a female donor with Graves disease. The CDR3 runs from the conserved cysteine through the conserved F or W. The D gene is left open where the match is weak. A row's size may be missing; if present it is once, few, many or a size class.

>TRBJ2-5|TRBV18|TRBD1|.
TGTGCCAGCTCACCTAACAGGGGGCCTCAAGAGACCCAGTACTTC
CASSPNRGPQETQYF
>TRBJ2-7|TRBV20-1|.|.
TGCAGTGCTAGAGATGGCCAGCGGGTAACCTACGAGCAGTACTTC
CSARDGQRVTYEQYF
>TRBJ2-7|TRBV28|.|many
TGTGCCAGCAGTTTAGCTGACGAGCAGTACTTC
CASSLADEQYF
>TRBJ1-2|TRBV20-1|.|once
TGCAGTGCTAGAGCGACAGGCTTCTATGGCTACACCTTC
CSARATGFYGYTF
>TRBJ2-5|TRBV10-3|.|many
TGTGCCATCAGTAGTGACAAGTTCCAACAAGAGACCCAGTACTTC
CAISSDKFQQETQYF
>TRBJ2-1|TRBV7-2|.|few
TGTGCCAGCAGCCCCAGGAGGTCCTACAATGAGCAGTTCTTC
CASSPRRSYNEQFF
>TRBJ1-1|TRBV7-3|.|many
TGTGCCAGCAGCTTAGATGGCGGTGAAGCTTTCTTT
CASSLDGGEAFF
>TRBJ1-5|TRBV28|.|many
TGTGCCAGCAGGAGTTATAGCAATCAGCCCCAGCATTTT
CASRSYSNQPQHF
>TRBJ2-7|TRBV28|TRBD1|.
TGTGCCAGCACCGCCGGGACAGACCTATACGAGCAGTACTTC
CASTAGTDLYEQYF
>TRBJ1-1|TRBV5-1|.|few
TGCGCCAGCAGCTTGGTCGGGGCCAATGCTTTCTTT
CASSLVGANAFF
>TRBJ1-3|TRBV2|.|many
TGTGCCAGCAGTGTGGGGGCAGCGGGAAACACCATATATTTT
CASSVGAAGNTIYF
>TRBJ2-3|TRBV20-1|.|few
TGCAGTGCAAGCATAGATACGCAGTATTTT
CSASIDTQYF
>TRBJ2-7|TRBV5-1|TRBD1|few
TGCGCCAGCAGCTGGGGACAGGGTTTGGAGCAGTACTTC
CASSWGQGLEQYF
>TRBJ1-2|TRBV19|.|.
TGTGCCAGCAGCACGAGGGGACTCTATGGCTACACCTTC
CASSTRGLYGYTF
>TRBJ2-5|TRBV7-2|.|few
TGTGCCAGCAGCTTTCGGGCGAGAGGGACGGCCCGTCAAGAGACCCAGTACTTC
CASSFRARGTARQETQYF
>TRBJ2-2|TRBV19|.|.
TGTGCCAGTTCAGTGTCCCCTCCGAGCACCGGGGAGCTGTTTTTT
CASSVSPPSTGELFF
>TRBJ2-7|TRBV5-1|.|few
TGCGCCAGCAGCCCCTTGGGTCGATACGAGCAGTACTTC
CASSPLGRYEQYF
>TRBJ2-7|TRBV11-2|TRBD1|.
TGTGCCAGCAGCTCCGCCTACAGGGGTCAGTACGAGCAGTACTTC
CASSSAYRGQYEQYF
>TRBJ1-1|TRBV30|.|few
TGTGCCTGGAGGGCCCTAAGAGAAGCTTTCTTT
CAWRALREAFF
>TRBJ2-7|TRBV7-8|TRBD1|many
TGTGCCAGCAGCTTCGGACAGGGTCTGGACGAGCAGTACTTC
CASSFGQGLDEQYF
>TRBJ2-7|TRBV11-2|TRBD1|many
TGTGCCAGCAGCCGACTCGGGGGGACAGGGGTAGGGGAGCAGTACTTC
CASSRLGGTGVGEQYF
>TRBJ1-1|TRBV7-2|.|many
TGTGCCAGCAGCTTAAACAGGGAGGGCACTGAAGCTTTCTTT
CASSLNREGTEAFF
>TRBJ2-5|TRBV7-9|TRBD2|few
TGTGCCAGCAGCGGGGGACTAGCGGGAAGAGAGACCCAGTACTTC
CASSGGLAGRETQYF
>TRBJ2-7|TRBV2|TRBD2|many
TGTGCCAGCAGGTCTAGCGGGAGCGTCCACGAGCAGTACTTC
CASRSSGSVHEQYF
>TRBJ2-2|TRBV5-1|TRBD1|few
TGCGCCAGCAGCTTGGGAACAGGGGTCACCTGGGAGCTGTTTTTT
CASSLGTGVTWELFF
>TRBJ1-6|TRBV19|.|few
TGTGCCAGTAGTATCCGGACGACAAAGAGCCCCTATAATTCACCCCTCCACTTT
CASSIRTTKSPYNSPLHF
>TRBJ2-7|TRBV6-5|.|.
TGTGCCAGCAGTTACGGTCAAGCCGCTGCCGGTGAGCAGTACTTC
CASSYGQAAAGEQYF
>TRBJ2-3|TRBV6-1|.|.
TGTGCCAGCAGCCCCGGGACTCACACAGATACGCAGTATTTT
CASSPGTHTDTQYF
>TRBJ2-2|TRBV12-3/TRBV12-4|.|few
TGTGCCAGCGTCCGGGACGGAAACACCGGGGAGCTGTTTTTT
CASVRDGNTGELFF
>TRBJ1-1|TRBV12-3/TRBV12-4|.|many
TGTGCCAGCAGTTTGCTCGGCACCTTTGACTCGAACACTGAAGCTTTCTTT
CASSLLGTFDSNTEAFF
>TRBJ1-1|TRBV7-9|.|many
TGTGCCAGCAGCTTAAAGGCCAACACTGAAGCTTTCTTT
CASSLKANTEAFF
>TRBJ1-4|TRBV7-8|.|many
TGTGCCAGCAGCTTGATACGACAGCTACCTGAAAAACTGTTTTTT
CASSLIRQLPEKLFF
>TRBJ2-2|TRBV19|TRBD1|.
TGTGCCAGTAGTTTCACAGGGGAGATCGGGGAGCTGTTTTTT
CASSFTGEIGELFF
>TRBJ2-3|TRBV15|.|.
TGTGCCACCAGCAGAGATCGGGTTTCTCCGTCAGATACGCAGTATTTT
CATSRDRVSPSDTQYF
>TRBJ2-7|TRBV7-2|TRBD2|.
TGTGCCAGCAGAAGGACTAGCGGGAGTGAGCAGTACTTC
CASRRTSGSEQYF
>TRBJ2-5|TRBV20-1|TRBD2|.
TGCAGTGCTAGAGAGATGAGACGACTGAGCCAGCGGGAGCAAGGAAAAGAGACCCAGTACTTC
CSAREMRRLSQREQGKETQYF
>TRBJ1-5|TRBV12-3/TRBV12-4|.|many
TGTGCCAGCAGTCCGCCCCCATCGGGGGGATGGCCCCAGCATTTT
CASSPPPSGGWPQHF
>TRBJ2-7|TRBV2|.|many
TGTGCCAGCAGCTCCGTCACCGGCCAGGGCATCGAGCAGTACTTC
CASSSVTGQGIEQYF
>TRBJ2-5|TRBV5-1|TRBD2|.
TGCGCCAGCAAGGGGACTAGCGGAAAAGAGACCCAGTACTTC
CASKGTSGKETQYF
>TRBJ1-2|TRBV15|.|.
TGTGCCACCAGCAGAGTACTAGGGGTGGATGGCTACACCTTC
CATSRVLGVDGYTF